A single sample is the source of the 10 T cell receptor beta chains below, sequenced in a study of shared clonotypes between healthy human individuals. Using immunoSEQ multiplex PCR, the repertoire was profiled, and TCRdb retains in-frame clones only, with some absent. The table lists approximately 2.1 million clones, 90% to 95% of them singletons. Sequencing was performed on naive CD4+ T cells from PBMCs. Subset in this sample: CD45RA+ positively selected. These receptors were obtained from a man aged 18 to 35 in good health. Some clones in this sample may be carry-over from other donors' samples.

Comments on this clone: Other DNA variants within this sample encode the same CDR3. V usage is TRBV20-1 and J usage is TRBJ2-1, with D uncertain. CDR1 and CDR2 (germline): DFQATT, SNEGSKA (reference sequence). CDR3 size: 10 residues. Trimming took off 6 bases at V and 4 bases at J, with 4 bases between the two ends. CDR3 coding DNA: TGCAGTGCGATTTACAATGAGCAGTTCTTC. The encoded protein is CSAIYNEQFF.

This chain connects TRBV15 to TRBJ2-3; no clear D gene. This CDR3 has 13 residues. Trimming shortened V by 6 bases and J by 7 bases, and 14 bases separated the two germline ends. Germline values: CDR1 LNHNV, CDR2 YYDKDF (reference sequence). The CDR3 loop is CATRDPWANTQYF. The CDR3 region has the DNA TGTGCCACCAGAGACCCTTGGGCAAATACGCAGTATTTT. The full variable domain, in which reference TRBV15 and TRBJ2-3 provide the parts outside the CDR3, is DAMVIQNPRYQVTQFGKPVTLSCSQTLNHNVMYWYQQKSSQAPKLLFHYYDKDFNNEADTPDNFQSRRPNTSFCFLDIRSPGLGDTAMYLCATRDPWANTQYFGPGTRLTVL.

The gene calls are TRBV2 and TRBJ2-5, with 9 bases fitting TRBD1. This CDR3 has 12 amino acids. Germline values: CDR1 SNHLY, CDR2 FYNNEI. Trimming removed 6 bases from V and 7 bases from J; junction bases left unmatched: 3. The CDR3 coding sequence is TGTGCCAGCAGGGACAGGGGTGGGACCCAGTACTTC. Encoded protein: CASRDRGGTQYF.

J is TRBJ2-1 and V is TRBV7-2, with D perhaps being TRBD1 or TRBD2 (5 bases each). This CDR3 has 12 amino acids. The germline V gene encodes CDR1 SGHTA and CDR2 FQGNSA. V gave up 4 bases and J gave up 15 bases, with 16 bases separating them. Written as DNA, the CDR3 is TGTGCCAGCAGCTATCGAGGACCCGGGGCGTTCTTC. Amino acid sequence: CASSYRGPGAFF. The full variable domain, its missing parts supplied by reference TRBV7-2 and TRBJ2-1, is GAGVSQSPSNKVTEKGKDVELRCDPISGHTALYWYRQSLGQGLEFLIYFQGNSAPDKSGLPSDRFSAERTGGSVSTLTIQRTQQEDSAVYLCASSYRGPGAFFGPGTRLTVL.

V gene TRBV5-1 combines with J gene TRBJ1-1; D is perhaps TRBD1 (5 bases). Trimming shortened V by 0 bases and J by 5 bases, and 17 bases separated the two germline ends. This CDR3 is 16 amino acids long. Germline V gene data show CDR1 as SGHRS and CDR2 as YFSETQ. The CDR3 protein is CASSLVPGVAETEAFF. CDR3 DNA: TGCGCCAGCAGCTTGGTGCCGGGGGTGGCGGAGACTGAAGCTTTCTTT.

The chain has TRBV4-1 and TRBJ2-2; D is possibly TRBD2 (7 bases). CDR3 length equals 16 residues. Germline V lookup: CDR1 MGHRA, CDR2 YSYEKL. V lost 4 bases, J lost 5 bases, and 17 bases lay in between. DNA for the CDR3: TGCGCCAGCAGCCCTACAAGGGGGGGAGAGACCGGGGAGCTGTTTTTT. Translating gives CASSPTRGGETGELFF.

The genes are TRBV2 and TRBJ2-1; 14 bases align to TRBD2. Germline V gene lookup returns CDR1 SNHLY and CDR2 FYNNEI. J gave up 2 bases and V 7 bases, and 4 bases lay outside the gene matches. This CDR3 region has 16 residues. CDR3 in amino acids: CASKLGLAGAYNEQFF. The DNA for the CDR3 is TGTGCCAGCAAGCTGGGACTAGCGGGAGCCTACAATGAGCAGTTCTTC.

The chain links TRBV6-5 to TRBJ2-5, with TRBD2 as a possible D gene (7 bases). V gave up 7 bases and J gave up 5 bases, with 20 bases separating them. The CDR3 extends over 15 amino acids. The V gene's germline CDR1 is MNHEY and CDR2 SVGAGI. CDR3 region: CASKRSGGAGETQYF. The DNA of the CDR3 is TGTGCCAGCAAAAGGAGTGGGGGGGCCGGGGAGACCCAGTACTTC.

This rearrangement joins TRBV29-1 to TRBJ2-2; D is unresolved. The CDR3 runs 14 residues. V lost 1 base and J 3 bases, leaving 9 bases between the germline ends. Germline lookup yields CDR1 SQVTM and CDR2 ANQGSEA. In DNA form, the CDR3 reads TGCAGCGTTGAAGCAACGGATTACACCGGGGAGCTGTTTTTT. Its protein is CSVEATDYTGELFF.

The V call is TRBV7-9, the J call TRBJ2-7; 7 bases agree with TRBD2. Germline assignment: CDR1 SEHNR and CDR2 FQNEAQ (reference sequence). This CDR3 spans 13 amino acids. J gave up 0 bases and V 4 bases, and 0 bases lay outside the gene matches. CDR3 DNA: TGTGCCAGCAGCTCGGGGGGCTCCTACGAGCAGTACTTC. Amino acids: CASSSGGSYEQYF.